These 27 T cell receptor beta chains originate from one sample sequenced in a study of blood T cell repertoires in COVID-19. Profiling relied on immunoSEQ multiplex PCR, and the TCRdb table lists in-frame clones only, not all of them. Of under 450,000 clones detected, approximately 86% appear once; the ten largest clones hold under 8.5%. The sequencing input was peripheral blood. The receptor source for this set is an older woman with COVID-19, enrolled during active disease.

The V and J genes are TRBV19 and TRBJ2-3; a weak D match, TRBD1 (6 bases). This CDR3 has 14 amino acids. Germline-derived CDR1 and CDR2 are LNHDA and SQIVND (reference sequence). V was clipped by 10 bases and J by 4 bases, with 18 bases between them. CDR3 nucleotides: TGTGCCACCACCCGAGGGGGAGACGCAGATACGCAGTATTTT. Its protein product is CATTRGGDADTQYF.

The J gene is TRBJ1-2, the V gene TRBV2, with a possible D match to TRBD1 (6 bases). Per germline, CDR1 SNHLY and CDR2 FYNNEI. The length of the CDR3 is 16 residues. Between the trimmed V and J ends, which lost 0 bases and 4 bases, there was a span of 15 bases. The CDR3 DNA is TGTGCCAGCAGTGAAGCGCCGCACAGGGTGAGCTATGGCTACACCTTC. Encoded protein: CASSEAPHRVSYGYTF. The variable domain in full, completed from reference TRBV2 and TRBJ1-2, reads EPEVTQTPSHQVTQMGQEVILRCVPISNHLYFYWYRQILGQKVEFLVSFYNNEISEKSEIFDDQFSVERPDGSNFTLKIRSTKLEDSAMYFCASSEAPHRVSYGYTFGSGTRLTVV.

This clone was counted at least ten times. J is TRBJ1-5 and V is TRBV7-9; 8 bases agree with TRBD1. The germline CDR1 and CDR2 sequences are SEHNR and FQNEAQ (reference sequence). The CDR3 extends over 16 amino acids. Trimming took 1 base from V and 8 from J; bases not matched to a gene: 10. The DNA for the CDR3 is TGTGCCAGCAGCTTAGTGGGGAGACAGGGGATTGAGCCCCAGCATTTT. This translates into CASSLVGRQGIEPQHF.

The V call is TRBV11-1, the J call TRBJ2-7, with TRBD1 matching 8 bases. V shed 4 bases, J shed 5 bases, and the junction held 7 bases outside the gene matches. CDR1 and CDR2 from the germline V gene are SGHAT and FQDESV (reference sequence). The length of the CDR3 is 14 residues. The CDR3 DNA sequence: TGTGCCAGCAGCTACGGACAGGGAACGAACGAGCAGTACTTC. Its protein product is CASSYGQGTNEQYF. The full variable domain, in which reference TRBV11-1 and TRBJ2-7 provide the parts outside the CDR3, is EAEVAQSPRYKITEKSQAVAFWCDPISGHATLYWYRQILGQGPELLVQFQDESVVDDSQLPKDRFSAERLKGVDSTLKIQPAELGDSAMYLCASSYGQGTNEQYFGPGTRLTVT.

The chain joins TRBV10-3 to TRBJ1-2, with 7 bases aligning to TRBD1. Germline CDR1 reads ENHRY; CDR2 reads SYGVKD. The CDR3 extends over 14 amino acids. V gave up 0 bases and J gave up 4 bases; unmatched junction bases: 2. The CDR3 region has the DNA TGTGCCATCAGTGAGTCGAGACAGGGCTATGGCTACACCTTC. Translated, it gives CAISESRQGYGYTF.

V and J are TRBV5-1 and TRBJ2-1; 11 nucleotides match TRBD2. V gave up 0 bases and J gave up 5 bases; unmatched junction bases: 7. This CDR3 has 17 amino acids. Germline V gives CDR1 SGHRS, CDR2 YFSETQ. In DNA form, the CDR3 reads TGCGCCAGCAGCTTGGCCGGGACTAGCGGCCCTAACAATGAGCAGTTCTTC. Protein sequence: CASSLAGTSGPNNEQFF.

This clone was detected a few times. The chain joins TRBV5-1 to TRBJ2-3; TRBD2 matches at 9 bases. Unmatched junction bases numbered 12, after V lost 0 bases and J lost 4 bases. Germline-derived CDR1 and CDR2 are SGHRS and YFSETQ. This CDR3 is built from 18 residues. The CDR3 DNA reads TGCGCCAGCAGCTTGGATGGGCGGGGGGGCCTCGAGGCAGATACGCAGTATTTT. As protein: CASSLDGRGGLEADTQYF.

This clone was seen only once. V is TRBV5-1 and J is TRBJ1-5; D unresolved. Germline V gene sequence: CDR1 SGHRS, CDR2 YFSETQ. V shed 3 bases and J shed 1 base, with 11 bases lying between them. The CDR3 has 15 amino acids. The CDR3 loop reads CASSSREWSNQPQHF. CDR3 bases: TGCGCCAGCAGCTCTAGGGAGTGGAGCAATCAGCCCCAGCATTTT. The full variable domain, completed using reference TRBV5-1 and TRBJ1-5, is KAGVTQTPRYLIKTRGQQVTLSCSPISGHRSVSWYQQTPGQGLQFLFEYFSETQRNKGNFPGRFSGRQFSNSRSEMNVSTLELGDSALYLCASSSREWSNQPQHFGDGTRLSIL.

This clone was recorded once. The chain has TRBV6-1 and TRBJ2-1; no definite D call. The CDR3 has 14 residues. Trimming cost V 3 bases and J 7 bases, with 13 bases left between them. Germline assignment: CDR1 MNHNS and CDR2 SASEGT. The CDR3 here is CASSDSSSWNEQFF. In nucleotides, the CDR3 is TGTGCCAGCAGTGATAGCTCCTCCTGGAATGAGCAGTTCTTC.

This clone turned up a few times. The chain links TRBV9 to TRBJ1-4, with D maybe TRBD1 (5 bases). Germline V lookup: CDR1 SGDLS, CDR2 YYNGEE. The CDR3 is made up of 14 amino acids. Trimming left V 0 bases short and J 7 bases short, with 10 bases between. DNA of the CDR3: TGTGCCAGCAGCGTAGGTCAGGGAGGTGAAAAACTGTTTTTT. This translates into CASSVGQGGEKLFF.

This clone was observed a single time. CDR3 in DNA: TGTGCCAGCAGCTTGTTAACATCTAACACTGAAGCTTTCTTT. This translates into CASSLLTSNTEAFF. V and J are TRBV5-6 and TRBJ1-1; D gene unclear. The CDR3 contains 14 residues. V was trimmed by 1 base and J by 2 bases, leaving 9 bases between them. CDR1 SGHDT and CDR2 YYEEEE come from the germline V gene.

This sequence joins TRBV27 and TRBJ1-3, with D possibly TRBD1 on 6 matching bases. This CDR3 has 15 amino acids. The germline gives CDR1 MNHEY, CDR2 SMNVEV (reference sequence). V shed 5 bases and J shed 0 bases, with 11 bases lying between them. The DNA for the CDR3 is TGTGCCAGCAGTATAGGGGGGGACTCTGGAAACACCATATATTTT. Translating gives CASSIGGDSGNTIYF.

This clone has just a few counts. As DNA, the CDR3 is TGTGCCACCAGCAGAGATCCCCAGGTCCGAATGGCCCCTGAAGCTTTCTTT. Amino acid sequence: CATSRDPQVRMAPEAFF. The J gene is TRBJ1-1, the V gene TRBV15; D unresolved. V shed 0 bases and J shed 6 bases, with 20 bases lying between them. Looked up from germline, CDR1 is LNHNV and CDR2 is YYDKDF (reference sequence). This CDR3 region has 17 residues.

Here the CDR3 DNA reads TGTGCCAGCTCACTTGCACAGGGGGGTTTCACTGAAGCTTTCTTT. Its protein is CASSLAQGGFTEAFF. The gene calls are TRBV18 and TRBJ1-1; 8 bases fit TRBD1. Unmatched junction bases numbered 8, after V lost 4 bases and J lost 4 bases. Germline CDR1 and CDR2: KGHSH and LQKENI. The CDR3 runs 15 residues.

The chain has TRBV29-1 and TRBJ2-3; TRBD1 matches at 10 bases. CDR1 is SQVTM and CDR2 is ANQGSEA in the germline V gene. Germline trimming cut 7 bases from V and 4 bases from J; bases unmatched to any gene: 5. CDR3 length: 13 amino acids. CDR3 nucleotide sequence: TGCAGCGCCACCGGGACAGGGGCAGATACGCAGTATTTT. Encoded protein: CSATGTGADTQYF.

The CDR3 nucleotides are TGTGCCAGCAGCTTAGCGACTTACACTGAAGCTTTCTTT. It is translated as CASSLATYTEAFF. V gene TRBV7-3 combines with J gene TRBJ1-1; no definite D call. Germline loops: CDR1 SGHTA, CDR2 FQGTGA. V gave up 2 bases and J gave up 3 bases, with 7 bases separating them. This CDR3 has 13 residues.

The gene calls are TRBV30 and TRBJ2-3, with TRBD2 identical over 9 bases. Germline V gene data show CDR1 as GTSNPN and CDR2 as SVGIG (reference sequence). V lost 4 bases, J lost 5 bases, and 1 base stayed unmatched. This CDR3 is 12 amino acids long. CDR3 sequence reads: CAWTSGVDTQYF. In DNA, the CDR3 is TGTGCCTGGACTAGCGGGGTAGATACGCAGTATTTT.

This chain connects TRBV5-8 to TRBJ2-7, with no clear D. The length of the CDR3 is 13 residues. V lost 4 bases and J 5 bases, leaving 13 bases between the germline ends. CDR1 and CDR2 from the germline V gene are SGHTS and YDEGEE. The chain's CDR3 is CASSAIGADEQYF. The CDR3 DNA reads as TGTGCCAGCAGCGCAATAGGTGCGGACGAGCAGTACTTC.

The rearrangement uses TRBV5-1 and TRBJ1-6; no definite D call. CDR3 length: 13 residues. Germline V gene sequence: CDR1 SGHRS, CDR2 YFSETQ. Trimming took 5 bases from V and 7 from J, leaving 10 bases between them. CDR3: CASREGDNSPLHF. The CDR3 region has the DNA TGCGCCAGCAGGGAGGGAGACAATTCACCCCTCCACTTT.

The J gene is TRBJ2-1, the V gene TRBV18, with D perhaps TRBD2 (6 bases). Per germline, CDR1 KGHSH and CDR2 LQKENI. The V gene lost 1 base and the J gene lost 1 base, with 8 bases spanning the gap. CDR3 length equals 15 residues. Here the CDR3 DNA reads TGTGCCAGCTCACCACGGGGGGAGTCCTACAATGAGCAGTTCTTC. It is translated as CASSPRGESYNEQFF.

V gene TRBV11-2 combines with J gene TRBJ1-4, with TRBD1 as a possible D gene (6 bases). This CDR3 has 16 amino acids. Trimming left V 1 base short and J 5 bases short, with 14 bases between. Per germline, CDR1 SGHAT and CDR2 FQNNGV. CDR3 protein: CASSLGTAPPNEKLFF. CDR3 nucleotide sequence: TGTGCCAGCAGCTTAGGGACAGCGCCACCGAATGAAAAACTGTTTTTT.

This chain uses TRBV5-1 with TRBJ2-7; 8 bases align to TRBD1. V shed 4 bases, J shed 0 bases, and the junction held 9 bases outside the gene matches. Germline V gene lookup returns CDR1 SGHRS and CDR2 YFSETQ. The CDR3 totals 16 residues. The CDR3 loop is CASSLRPGQDSYEQYF. The CDR3 nucleotides read TGCGCCAGCAGCCTTCGTCCGGGACAGGACTCCTACGAGCAGTACTTC.

V gene TRBV6-5 combines with J gene TRBJ1-2, with TRBD1 as a possible D gene (5 bases). CDR1 and CDR2 (germline): MNHEY, SVGAGI. V was trimmed by 6 bases and J by 5 bases, leaving 16 bases between them. The CDR3 has 14 amino acids. Here the CDR3 reads CASRTGTAQYGYTF. CDR3 sequence (DNA): TGTGCCAGCAGAACCGGGACTGCTCAGTATGGCTACACCTTC.

Only one count was recorded for this clone. V is TRBV6-2 or TRBV6-3 and J is TRBJ1-2, with D uncertain. The CDR3 covers 17 residues. CDR1 and CDR2 (germline): MNHEY, SVGEGT. Trimming stripped 5 bases from V and 0 bases from J, with 19 bases between. The chain's CDR3 is CASSPSSGREANYGYTF. The CDR3 nucleotides are TGTGCCAGCAGTCCCAGTTCGGGTCGGGAAGCTAACTATGGCTACACCTTC.

This clone was seen a handful of times. The gene calls are TRBV29-1 and TRBJ2-5; D not certain. The CDR3 is 14 residues long. Per germline, CDR1 SQVTM and CDR2 ANQGSEA. V was pared by 0 bases and J by 4 bases, with 12 bases between. For the CDR3, the DNA is TGCAGCGTTGAAGATCGTCCCCGTCGAGAGACCCAGTACTTC. It translates to CSVEDRPRRETQYF.

V gene TRBV7-2 combines with J gene TRBJ1-3; D might be TRBD1 (5 bases). The V end was cut by 7 bases, the J end by 0 bases, with 7 bases between. Germline V gives CDR1 SGHTA, CDR2 FQGNSA. This CDR3 region has 13 residues. CDR3 bases: TGTGCCAGCACCCAGGGCTCTGGAAACACCATATATTTT. Protein sequence: CASTQGSGNTIYF.

This sequence joins TRBV4-2 and TRBJ1-1; 11 positions agree with TRBD1. The V and J ends lost 6 bases and 2 bases, in that order; junction bases with no gene match: 5. Germline-derived CDR1 and CDR2 are LGHNA and YNFKEQ. The CDR3 extends over 15 amino acids. For the CDR3, the DNA is TGTGCCAGCAGAGGACAGGGGGCGCGTAACACTGAAGCTTTCTTT. Protein sequence: CASRGQGARNTEAFF.